The 30 T cell receptor beta chains reported below all come from one sample, sequenced in a study of tumor and adjacent non-tumor tissue in lung cancer. RNA was extracted from bulk tissue without any cell sorting. The normal lung tissue was taken more than 3 cm from the tumor edge. Three rounds of nested PCR, following a modified ARM-PCR protocol, produced the TCRbeta library. One entry per CDR3 protein results from TCRdb running MiXCR on the multiplex PCR reads. The repertoire holds more than 60,000 distinct CDR3 sequences, about 77% seen once, with more than 35% in the top ten. The specimen sequenced was distant non-tumor lung tissue. Source of these receptors: a man aged 55 to 70 with non-small cell lung cancer.

Worth noting for this clonotype: A junction boundary mismatches the germline segment, possibly from a read error. The chain combines TRBV5-1 with TRBJ2-7; TRBD2 matches 7 bases. There are 16 residues in the CDR3. Germline V gene lookup returns CDR1 SGHRS and CDR2 YFSETQ. The CDR3 nucleotides read TGCGCCAGCCGCTTGACGTCCGCGGGAGACCCGGGCGAGCAGTACTTC. It codes for CASRLTSAGDPGEQYF.

Of note for this clonotype: Relative to the germline gene, one junction end is altered; a read error may explain this. This CDR3 is CTWEGLREGFYNEQFF. The CDR3 DNA reads as TGTACCTGGGAGGGTCTACGGGAGGGCTTTTACAATGAGCAGTTCTTC. The chain joins TRBV30 to TRBJ2-1; 8 bases line up with TRBD2. This CDR3 comprises 16 residues. Germline lookup yields CDR1 GTSNPN and CDR2 SVGIG (reference sequence).

Of note for this clonotype: One end of the junction is discordant with germline, which a read error may explain. This chain joins TRBV29-1 and TRBJ1-1; 7 positions match TRBD1. The CDR3 consists of 13 residues. The V gene's germline CDR1 is SQVTM and CDR2 ANQGSEA. The chain's CDR3 is CSASAGGDAETFF. CDR3 DNA: TGCAGCGCTTCGGCAGGGGGGGACGCTGAAACTTTCTTT. The whole variable domain, remainder taken from reference TRBV29-1 and TRBJ1-1, is SAVISQKPSRDICQRGTSLTIQCQVDSQVTMMFWYRQQPGQSLTLIATANQGSEATYESGFVIDKFPISRPNLTFSTLTVSNMSPEDSSIYLCSASAGGDAETFFGQGTRLTVV.

This clonotype was detected only once. This may be a read error, as it is one base from a much larger clone. The V and J genes are TRBV6-1 and TRBJ1-5; D unresolved. Trimming left V 8 bases short and J 5 bases short, with 13 bases between. Germline lookup yields CDR1 MNHNS and CDR2 SASEGT. The CDR3 has 13 residues. The CDR3 DNA reads TGTGCCAGCGGTACGGAAGGGTATCAGCCCCAGCATTTT. Protein product: CASGTEGYQPQHF.

With regard to this clonotype: A junction boundary mismatches the germline segment, possibly from a read error. This chain uses TRBV4-1 with TRBJ2-1; 10 bases align to TRBD1. The CDR3 covers 14 residues. Germline CDR1 and CDR2: MGHRA and YSYEKL. The CDR3 region has the DNA TGCGCCAGCAGCCCCCGGGACAGGGGCAATGAGAAGTACTTC. Translating gives CASSPRDRGNEKYF.

Comments on this clonotype: Germline and junction disagree at one end, which may indicate a read error. The chain couples TRBV29-1 to TRBJ1-1; D possibly corresponds to TRBD1 (5 bases). Per the germline V gene, CDR1 is SQVTM and CDR2 is ANQGSEA. This CDR3 region has 13 residues. This CDR3 is CSASAGGETGAFF. DNA of the CDR3: TGCAGCGCCTCGGCTGGGGGGGAAACTGGAGCTTTCTTT.

A note on this clonotype: A read error may produce the germline difference seen at one junction end. V is TRBV29-1 and J is TRBJ1-1; perhaps TRBD1 as D (5 bases). Germline V CDR1 and CDR2: SQVTM, ANQGSEA. The length of the CDR3 is 13 residues. DNA of the CDR3: TGCAACGTTGGTGTAGGGGAGAACACTAAAGCTTTCTTT. This gives the protein CNVGVGENTKAFF. Full variable domain (missing parts from reference TRBV29-1 and TRBJ1-1): SAVISQKPSRDICQRGTSLTIQCQVDSQVTMMFWYRQQPGQSLTLIATANQGSEATYESGFVIDKFPISRPNLTFSTLTVSNMSPEDSSIYLCNVGVGENTKAFFGQGTRLTVV.

The chain is built from TRBV4-2 and TRBJ2-7; tentative D call: TRBD1 (6 bases). V gave up 4 bases and J gave up 7 bases, with 17 bases separating them. Looked up from germline, CDR1 is LGHNA and CDR2 is YNFKEQ. The CDR3 loop spans 14 amino acids. CDR3: CASSPAGDREEQYF. As DNA, the CDR3 is TGTGCCAGCAGCCCGGCAGGGGATAGGGAGGAGCAGTACTTC.

Only one count was recorded for this clonotype. Compared with germline, one end of the junction differs, possibly owing to a read error. CDR3 nucleotides: TGTGCAAGCAGGACTAGCGAGATTAATGAGCAGTTCTTC. Translating it yields CASRTSEINEQFF. This chain joins TRBV28 and TRBJ2-1; 9 bases map to TRBD2. This CDR3 comprises 13 residues. From germline, CDR1 is MDHEN and CDR2 SYDVKM.

Points on this clonotype: Its ends do not fully match the called genes, so a read error is possible. The chain joins TRBV5-1 to TRBJ1-1; 7 bases fit TRBD1. Germline loops: CDR1 SGHRS, CDR2 YFSETQ. The CDR3 runs 14 residues. The CDR3 nucleotides read TGTGTCAGCAGCTTGGCGTCAGGGGGCACTGAAGCTTTCTTT. Translated: CVSSLASGGTEAFF.

With regard to this clonotype: An end of the junction differs from the germline gene, which may be a read error. The chain joins TRBV28 to TRBJ1-2; TRBD1 is a possible D gene (5 bases). CDR3 length equals 14 residues. Germline CDR1 MDHEN, CDR2 SYDVKM. DNA for the CDR3: TGTGGCAGCAGTTCACTAGGGACCAAAAATGGCTACACTTTC. It yields the protein CGSSSLGTKNGYTF.

The chain carries TRBV4-1 and TRBJ1-5; the D gene is possibly TRBD1 (6 bases). Germline CDR1 reads MGHRA; CDR2 reads YSYEKL. The CDR3 covers 15 residues. V was clipped by 5 bases and J by 2 bases, with 13 bases between them. Here the CDR3 reads CASSAVRGCNQPQHF. CDR3 nucleotide sequence: TGCGCCAGCAGCGCGGTCAGGGGATGCAATCAGCCCCAGCATTTT.

The chain is built from TRBV6-1 and TRBJ2-7, with D perhaps matching TRBD1 (5 bases). Trimming cost V 7 bases and J 3 bases, with 10 bases left between them. The CDR3 sequence is 12 residues long. Germline CDR1 MNHNS, CDR2 SASEGT. The CDR3 nucleotides are TGTGCCAGCAATGTGGACAACTACGAGCAGTACTTC. Translating it yields CASNVDNYEQYF.

J is TRBJ2-3 and V is TRBV5-1; no reliable D call. The V and J ends lost 5 bases and 2 bases respectively, with 12 bases between them. CDR1 SGHRS and CDR2 YFSETQ come from the germline V gene. The CDR3 has 14 amino acids. The CDR3 sequence: CASSMSLLTDTQYF. In nucleotides, the CDR3 is TGCGCCAGCAGTATGTCCCTACTCACAGATACGCAGTATTTT.

In regard to this clonotype: The missing conserved phenylalanine or tryptophan at the end of this CDR3 makes a read error likely. This chain joins TRBV15 and TRBJ2-5; 7 bases fit TRBD1. This CDR3 spans 15 amino acids. With 3 bases clipped from V and 2 bases from J, the junction kept 6 bases outside the gene matches. Germline CDR1 LNHNV, CDR2 YYDKDF (reference sequence). The CDR3 DNA reads as TGTGCCACCAGCAGTCAAGGGGGCGGGCAAGAGACCCAGTACTTA. Its protein is CATSSQGGGQETQYL.

This clonotype was observed a handful of times. One end of the junction is discordant with germline, which a read error may explain. The chain joins TRBV11-3 to TRBJ2-3; TRBD2 matches at 12 bases. The germline V gene has CDR1 SGHNT and CDR2 YENEEA. CDR3 length: 17 residues. The DNA of the CDR3 is TGCGTCAGCAGCCCTACTAGCGGGAGGCCGATGTATGATACACAGTATTTT. Translating gives CVSSPTSGRPMYDTQYF. The full variable domain, in which reference TRBV11-3 and TRBJ2-3 provide the parts outside the CDR3, is EAGVVQSPRYKIIEKKQPVAFWCNPISGHNTLYWYLQNLGQGPELLIRYENEEAVDDSQLPKDRFSAERLKGVDSTLKIQPAELGDSAVYLCVSSPTSGRPMYDTQYFGPGTRLTVL.

A remark on this clonotype: This CDR3 fails to terminate in the conserved phenylalanine or tryptophan, so it likely reflects a read error. J is TRBJ2-1 and V is TRBV20-1; no firm D call. CDR3 length: 15 amino acids. Germline CDR1 reads DFQATT; CDR2 reads SNEGSKA (reference sequence). The germline V and J ends were trimmed by 6 bases and 0 bases, with 15 bases remaining between them. The CDR3 DNA follows: TGCAGTGCGGCAGTGGTCGGACCCTCCTACAATGAGCAGTTCCTC. Amino acid sequence: CSAAVVGPSYNEQFL.

Turning to this clonotype: Lacking the conserved final phenylalanine or tryptophan, this CDR3 likely reflects a read error. For the CDR3, the DNA is TGTGCCAGCAGCCAAGAGGGTTCGTCACCCCTCCACTTA. Its translation is CASSQEGSSPLHL. This sequence joins TRBV4-2 and TRBJ1-6, with D uncertain. V lost 0 bases and J lost 10, with 7 bases in between. The CDR3 length is 13 residues. Per the germline V gene, CDR1 is LGHNA and CDR2 is YNFKEQ.

In regard to this clonotype: No conserved phenylalanine or tryptophan ends this CDR3, so it is likely a read error. The CDR3 DNA reads as TGTGCCAGCAGTCAGACCGTCATATGTGGAACTGAAGCTTTCTTA. Residues: CASSQTVICGTEAFL. The rearrangement uses TRBV6-5 and TRBJ1-1; D gene ambiguous. CDR3 size: 15 residues. With 5 bases removed from V and 5 bases from J, the gap between germline ends came to 18 bases. Germline V gives CDR1 MNHEY, CDR2 SVGAGI.

This chain links TRBV18 with TRBJ2-3, with TRBD1 matching over 9 bases. Looked up from germline, CDR1 is KGHSH and CDR2 is LQKENI. CDR3 length: 15 amino acids. V lost 5 bases, J lost 3 bases, and 6 bases stayed unmatched. For the CDR3, the DNA is TGTGCCAGCTCAACGTTGGGACAGGGAACAGATACGCAGTATTTT. Its translation: CASSTLGQGTDTQYF.

Concerning this clonotype: This may stem from a read error, because a much larger clone lies one nucleotide away. This sequence joins TRBV11-2 and TRBJ2-7, with a tentative D call TRBD1 (6 bases). Germline-derived CDR1 and CDR2 are SGHAT and FQNNGV. The CDR3 contains 15 residues. The CDR3 loop reads CPSSLYWGRLDEQYF. DNA for the CDR3: TGTCCCAGCAGCTTATATTGGGGGCGGCTCGACGAGCAGTACTTC.

V is TRBV6-2 or TRBV6-3 and J is TRBJ2-7; 7 nucleotides line up with TRBD1. CDR3 length: 13 amino acids. Germline CDR1 MNHEY, CDR2 SVGEGT. The V gene end was trimmed by 6 bases and the J gene end by 5 bases; junction bases not matched to a gene: 7. CDR3 protein: CASSPTGPHEQYF. The DNA of the CDR3 is TGTGCCAGCAGCCCGACAGGGCCCCACGAGCAGTACTTC.

A note on this clonotype: Since the CDR3 does not end with the conserved phenylalanine or tryptophan, this likely comes from a read error. The V and J genes are TRBV6-6 and TRBJ2-2, with D unclear. Germline CDR1 MNHNY, CDR2 SVGAGI (reference sequence). The length of the CDR3 is 14 residues. Trimming pared 7 bases from V and 6 bases from J, leaving 15 bases between. The CDR3 is CASNSTWGAGELFS. In nucleotides, the CDR3 is TGTGCCAGCAATTCCACCTGGGGTGCCGGGGAGCTGTTTTCT.

A word on this clonotype: A read error may be the cause here, since a much bigger clone is one base away. V usage is TRBV28 and J usage is TRBJ2-7; perhaps TRBD2 as D (5 bases). The CDR3 totals 11 residues. Per germline, CDR1 MDHEN and CDR2 SYDVKM. Here the CDR3 reads CSSEGRAEQYF. DNA for the CDR3: TGTTCCAGCGAGGGAAGGGCCGAGCAGTACTTC.

In the case of this clonotype: An end of the junction does not agree with germline; a read error may underlie this. The V and J genes are TRBV6-5 and TRBJ2-1; D unclear. Germline CDR1 reads MNHEY; CDR2 reads SVGAGI. The CDR3 has 13 amino acids. The chain's CDR3 is CPSSYGLLYEQFF. The CDR3 region has the DNA TGTCCCAGCAGTTACGGGCTCCTGTATGAGCAGTTCTTC.

The chain has TRBV20-1 and TRBJ2-1, with 7 bases identical to TRBD2. The CDR3 totals 15 residues. Germline loops: CDR1 DFQATT, CDR2 SNEGSKA (reference sequence). V shed 5 bases and J 3 bases; nucleotides not matched to a gene: 10. The CDR3 DNA is TGCAGTGCTCCCCAAGGACTAGAAGGCTACAATGAGCAGTTCTTC. Encoded protein: CSAPQGLEGYNEQFF.

A note on this clonotype: The junction does not match germline at one end; this may be a read error. The rearrangement uses TRBV30 and TRBJ2-5; possibly TRBD1 for D (6 bases). Germline lookup yields CDR1 GTSNPN and CDR2 SVGIG (reference sequence). This CDR3 comprises 15 residues. The CDR3, as DNA: TGCGCCTGGAGTTATACCACAGGGTTTGATGAGACCCAGTACTTC. As protein: CAWSYTTGFDETQYF.

CDR3 nucleotide sequence: TGCGCTAGCGGTGATGGGACAAACTCCTACAATGAGCAGTTCTTC. It yields the protein CASGDGTNSYNEQFF. The chain uses TRBV10-2 and TRBJ2-1; either TRBD1 or TRBD2 may fit D (6 bases each). The germline gives CDR1 WSHSY, CDR2 SAAADI. The CDR3 has 15 residues.

Worth noting for this clonotype: The junction departs from the called germline gene at one end, perhaps through a read error. This chain's CDR3 is CASSEGITAYSYTF. The CDR3, as DNA: TGTGCCAGCAGTGAAGGGATAACTGCCTATAGCTACACCTTC. The chain carries TRBV6-1 and TRBJ1-2; D is undetermined. The CDR3 has 14 residues. Germline CDR1 is MNHNS and CDR2 is SASEGT.

This clonotype showed up many times. This chain uses TRBV6-5 with TRBJ2-7; D uncertain. The CDR3 totals 14 residues. Germline loops: CDR1 MNHEY, CDR2 SVGAGI. V lost 6 bases to trimming and J lost 5 bases, with 17 bases between them. As DNA, the CDR3 is TGTGCCAGCAGCCTAAATGGGTGGCGGAACGAGCAGTACTTC. This encodes CASSLNGWRNEQYF.